The 6 T cell receptor beta chains below come from one sample, sequenced in a study of T-cell reconstitution after alpha-beta-depleted transplantation in children. As it was prepared, the TCRbeta library received unique molecular identifiers. Via MiXCR, TCRdb re-called the PCR reads, giving one row per CDR3 protein. In the table there are roughly 340,000 distinct CDR3 sequences, around 15% of which are singletons. Sequencing used PBMCs, mostly from graft donor cells, obtained 360 days after TCRalphabeta/CD19-depleted stem cell transplant. All receptors come from a male patient aged 2-10 years who had a stem cell transplant for acute lymphoblastic leukemia, so the T cells may come from the graft donor.

This clonotype has just one count. The rearrangement links TRBV5-1 to TRBJ2-3, with a tentative D call TRBD2 (5 bases). The CDR3 consists of 17 residues. V lost 4 bases to trimming and J lost 1 base, with 19 bases between them. CDR1 is SGHRS, CDR2 YFSETQ, per germline. The CDR3 loop reads CASSAAAGARGTDTQYF. The DNA for the CDR3 is TGCGCCAGCAGCGCCGCGGCGGGCGCGAGAGGCACAGATACGCAGTATTTT.

CDR3 nucleotides: TGTGCCAGCGGGCCTCGGTGGGAGGGCCGGGCCGGGGAGCTGTTTTTT. It is translated as CASGPRWEGRAGELFF. The chain recombines TRBV6-2 or TRBV6-3 with TRBJ2-2, with 7 bases fitting TRBD2. V lost 8 bases to trimming and J lost 6 bases; unmatched junction nucleotides: 15. Per germline, CDR1 MNHEY and CDR2 SVGEGT. The CDR3 is made up of 16 amino acids.

This clonotype was observed a few times. V and J are TRBV6-1 and TRBJ1-5; 8 bases fit TRBD1. The CDR3 has 15 residues. Germline CDR1 is MNHNS and CDR2 is SASEGT. V lost 6 bases to trimming and J lost 4 bases; unmatched junction nucleotides: 8. CDR3 loop: CASRSGQAINQPQHF. As DNA, the CDR3 is TGTGCCAGCAGATCGGGACAGGCGATAAATCAGCCCCAGCATTTT.

The rearrangement uses TRBV29-1 and TRBJ1-1; D not certain. Per germline, CDR1 SQVTM and CDR2 ANQGSEA. This CDR3 region has 13 residues. Trimming left V 2 bases short and J 0 bases short, with 7 bases between. CDR3 in DNA: TGCAGCGTTGAAAAGCCCCTGAACACTGAAGCTTTCTTT. Translating it yields CSVEKPLNTEAFF.

The CDR3 DNA follows: TGTGCCAGCAGCCTAGGACTAGCGGGAGGGCGTAGCACCGGGGAGCTGTTTTTT. Protein sequence: CASSLGLAGGRSTGELFF. This sequence joins TRBV4-2 and TRBJ2-2, with 15 bases aligning to TRBD2. Germline assignment: CDR1 LGHNA and CDR2 YNFKEQ. The CDR3 runs 18 residues. V was clipped by 4 bases and J by 4 bases; unmatched bases: 7.

V gene TRBV6-1 combines with J gene TRBJ2-6; no firm D call. Germline loops: CDR1 MNHNS, CDR2 SASEGT. There are 18 residues in the CDR3. Trimming took 5 bases from V and 0 from J, leaving 17 bases between them. The CDR3 protein is CASSPFSVRSSGANVLTF. DNA for the CDR3: TGTGCCAGCAGTCCCTTTAGTGTCAGAAGCTCTGGGGCCAACGTCCTGACTTTC.